Following are 11 T cell receptor beta chains from one sample sequenced in a study of T cells after yellow fever vaccination (dated by TCRdb to the late 2010s). What the treatment or condition label conveys for this sample: live attenuated yellow fever vaccine strain. Library method: 5' RACE. Sequencing used an Illumina NovaSeq 6000. The public reads were reprocessed in TCRdb via fastp at Q25 and MiXCR, keeping in-frame beta chains. A single entry per CDR3 protein holds the most common genes and DNA from its merged rows. The sample data list hundreds of thousands of distinct CDR3 sequences, and around 19% of these were observed just once. Roughly a sixth of the sample is taken by the ten largest. The sequencing here drew on PBMCs, taken before the yellow fever booster vaccination. These TCRs come from a man younger than 35 who received the YFV17D yellow fever vaccine.

The J gene is TRBJ1-1, the V gene TRBV9, with 7 bases matching TRBD1. CDR3 size: 15 residues. CDR1 and CDR2 (germline): SGDLS, YYNGEE. V shed 4 bases and J 8 bases; nucleotides not matched to a gene: 14. As DNA, the CDR3 is TGTGCCAGCAGCCCCCAGAGTTTAGGGGGCAGGGAAGCTTTCTTT. Protein sequence: CASSPQSLGGREAFF.

The table lists this clonotype with many counts. V and J are TRBV20-1 and TRBJ2-2, with 7 bases fitting TRBD1. Per germline, CDR1 DFQATT and CDR2 SNEGSKA (reference sequence). This CDR3 has 15 residues. V lost 6 bases, J lost 7 bases, and 14 bases stayed unmatched. The CDR3 DNA reads as TGCAGTGCCAAAGGGACAGCCCGAGGGAGCGGGGAGCTGTTTTTT. Encoded protein: CSAKGTARGSGELFF.

The chain links TRBV12-3 or TRBV12-4 to TRBJ2-1; 7 positions match TRBD1. V gave up 2 bases and J gave up 4 bases; unmatched junction bases: 5. The CDR3 has 15 amino acids. The CDR3 coding sequence is TGTGCCAGCAGTTTAAGGGGGCCCCTTTACAATGAGCAGTTCTTC. The encoded protein is CASSLRGPLYNEQFF.

The CDR3 DNA reads TGTGCCTCCCTCGGGGGGCTGGGCAATGAGCAGTTCTTC. Its translation: CASLGGLGNEQFF. The V and J genes are TRBV10-3 and TRBJ2-1; a possible D gene is TRBD2 (7 bases). CDR1 and CDR2 from the germline V gene are ENHRY and SYGVKD. V gave up 11 bases and J gave up 6 bases, with 17 bases separating them. The CDR3 spans 13 residues.

This clonotype was recorded only once. The chain is built from TRBV9 and TRBJ2-3; possible D gene TRBD1, 5 bases. Trimming removed 0 bases at V and 3 bases at J, with 11 bases between. This CDR3 contains 15 residues. The germline V gene encodes CDR1 SGDLS and CDR2 YYNGEE. CDR3 residues: CASSVDPKGTDTQYF. Here the CDR3 DNA reads TGTGCCAGCAGCGTAGACCCTAAGGGGACAGATACGCAGTATTTT.

The genes are TRBV4-1 and TRBJ1-1; D remains ambiguous. V was cut by 0 bases and J by 0 bases, with 8 bases left in between. The CDR3 consists of 15 residues. Germline V CDR1 and CDR2: MGHRA, YSYEKL. The CDR3, as DNA: TGCGCCAGCAGCCAAGATTGGGTGATGAACACTGAAGCTTTCTTT. It translates to CASSQDWVMNTEAFF.

This chain connects TRBV2 to TRBJ2-7, with 9 bases matching TRBD1. Trimming cost V 6 bases and J 9 bases; bases outside gene matches: 9. The CDR3 covers 13 residues. CDR1 is SNHLY and CDR2 is FYNNEI in the germline V gene. CDR3 amino acids: CASRGDRVEAQYV. DNA for the CDR3: TGTGCCAGCAGGGGGGACAGGGTCGAAGCGCAGTACGTC.

This clonotype was detected a few times. V gene TRBV19 combines with J gene TRBJ1-4; no reliable D call. This CDR3 region has 12 residues. The germline V gene encodes CDR1 LNHDA and CDR2 SQIVND (reference sequence). Trimming took 5 bases from V and 13 from J, leaving 14 bases between them. The CDR3 is CASSFLLQPLFF. As DNA, the CDR3 is TGTGCCAGTAGTTTTCTCCTACAGCCACTGTTTTTT. The full variable domain, rest sourced from reference TRBV19 and TRBJ1-4, is DGGITQSPKYLFRKEGQNVTLSCEQNLNHDAMYWYRQDPGQGLRLIYYSQIVNDFQKGDIAEGYSVSREKKESFPLTVTSAQKNPTAFYLCASSFLLQPLFFGSGTQLSVL.

Many counts were recorded for this clonotype. The rearrangement joins TRBV29-1 to TRBJ2-2, with D uncertain. Germline lookup yields CDR1 SQVTM and CDR2 ANQGSEA. Between the trimmed V and J ends, which lost 4 bases and 2 bases, there was a span of 14 bases. There are 15 residues in the CDR3. The CDR3 loop is CSVVASNLNTGELFF. The CDR3 DNA follows: TGCAGCGTTGTGGCAAGTAATCTTAACACCGGGGAGCTGTTTTTT.

The chain joins TRBV20-1 to TRBJ2-1; D not resolved. The CDR3 is 12 residues long. Per germline, CDR1 DFQATT and CDR2 SNEGSKA (reference sequence). Trimming took 5 bases from V and 9 from J, leaving 14 bases between them. CDR3 region: CSAPTPPGEQFF. The CDR3 DNA follows: TGCAGTGCTCCGACCCCCCCCGGTGAGCAGTTCTTC.

This clonotype was observed a handful of times. CDR3 residues: CASSSAPGPGGYTF. The CDR3 nucleotides are TGTGCCAGCAGCTCAGCTCCAGGCCCTGGCGGCTACACCTTC. V is TRBV7-9 and J is TRBJ1-2; D is undetermined. This CDR3 is built from 14 residues. The germline gives CDR1 SEHNR, CDR2 FQNEAQ (reference sequence). Between the trimmed V and J ends, which lost 4 bases and 8 bases, there was a span of 17 bases.